The 29 T cell receptor beta chains in this list originate from one sample, sequenced in a study of blood T cell repertoires in COVID-19. Clones were read by immunoSEQ multiplex PCR, and TCRdb kept only the in-frame ones, dropping some. This table holds 200,000 or so clones, just under 85% found once. The specimen sequenced was peripheral blood. The receptor source for this set is a man between 60 and 70 years old with COVID-19, enrolled during active disease.

This chain links TRBV3-1 (or the pseudogene TRBV3-2) with TRBJ2-4; TRBD2 aligns across 10 bases. The CDR3 totals 14 residues. Trimming cost V 4 bases and J 7 bases; bases outside gene matches: 4. The germline V gene has CDR1 LGHDT and CDR2 YNNKEL (reference sequence). The CDR3 spells CASSLTSGNNIQYF. CDR3 sequence (DNA): TGTGCCAGCAGCCTAACTAGCGGGAACAACATTCAGTACTTC.

V is TRBV6-2 or TRBV6-3 and J is TRBJ1-2; D is uncertain. This CDR3 spans 12 amino acids. CDR1 and CDR2 from the germline V gene are MNHEY and SVGEGT. V was shortened by 3 bases and J by 8 bases, with 10 bases between the two germline ends. Here the CDR3 DNA reads TGTGCCAGCAGTTATAACGGGAAAGGCTACACCTTC. Protein product: CASSYNGKGYTF.

CDR3 loop: CASSKGVAEADTQYF. The CDR3 DNA follows: TGTGCCAGCAGCAAGGGAGTAGCTGAAGCAGATACGCAGTATTTT. The J gene is TRBJ2-3, the V gene TRBV7-3; tentative D call: TRBD2 (5 bases). Trimming stripped 5 bases from V and 4 bases from J, with 16 bases between. This CDR3 spans 15 amino acids. CDR1 is SGHTA, CDR2 FQGTGA, per germline.

This clone was counted between two and nine times. The chain uses TRBV12-5 and TRBJ1-5; possibly TRBD1 for D (6 bases). The CDR3 covers 15 residues. V was trimmed by 5 bases and J by 3 bases, leaving 14 bases between them. CDR1 and CDR2 from the germline V gene are LGHNT and FRNRAP. CDR3 DNA sequence: TGTGCTAGTGGTCTCCAGGGGTTGAACAATCAGCCCCAGCATTTT. Protein: CASGLQGLNNQPQHF.

The rearrangement joins TRBV10-3 to TRBJ1-1; TRBD1 is a possible D gene (6 bases). The CDR3 spans 14 residues. Germline V gene data show CDR1 as ENHRY and CDR2 as SYGVKD. V lost 3 bases and J lost 1, with 9 bases in between. The CDR3 nucleotides read TGTGCCATCAGTGAAGGACAGAGGAACACTGAAGCTTTCTTT. Translating gives CAISEGQRNTEAFF.

The genes are TRBV2 and TRBJ1-2; TRBD1 aligns across 10 bases. Trimming at V came to 7 bases and at J to 4 bases, leaving 9 bases not matched to a gene. The CDR3 sequence is 15 residues long. Germline loops: CDR1 SNHLY, CDR2 FYNNEI. CDR3 in DNA: TGTGCCAGCAACTCCGACAGGGGGCTTGGCTATGGCTACACCTTC. This translates into CASNSDRGLGYGYTF.

This rearrangement joins TRBV5-1 to TRBJ2-7, with TRBD2 identical over 16 bases. The CDR3 length is 18 residues. V lost 2 bases to trimming and J lost 1 base; unmatched junction nucleotides: 6. Germline CDR1 SGHRS, CDR2 YFSETQ. Written as DNA, the CDR3 is TGCGCCAGCAGCTTCCCGGGACTAGCGGGAGGGCCGTCCTACGAGCAGTACTTC. Translation gives CASSFPGLAGGPSYEQYF.

This chain connects TRBV9 to TRBJ2-6; possible D gene TRBD1, 6 bases. The V gene lost 0 bases and the J gene lost 4 bases, with 8 bases spanning the gap. The germline CDR1 and CDR2 sequences are SGDLS and YYNGEE. CDR3 length: 15 amino acids. The CDR3 DNA sequence: TGTGCCAGCAGCGTAGCAGGGGCCGGGGCCAACGTCCTGACTTTC. This translates into CASSVAGAGANVLTF.

The chain recombines TRBV7-2 with TRBJ1-3; tentative D call: TRBD1 (5 bases). V lost 1 base and J 0 bases, leaving 7 bases between the germline ends. From germline, CDR1 is SGHTA and CDR2 FQGNSA. This CDR3 comprises 15 residues. The DNA for the CDR3 is TGTGCCAGCAGCTTAGGGGGCCGCTCTGGAAACACCATATATTTT. It translates to CASSLGGRSGNTIYF.

The rearrangement links TRBV27 to TRBJ2-7; D may be TRBD1 (6 bases). The CDR3 covers 16 residues. Trimming left V 5 bases short and J 2 bases short, with 19 bases between. CDR1 and CDR2 (germline): MNHEY, SMNVEV (reference sequence). CDR3 bases: TGTGCCAGCAGTATCGGACAGTCGATTGGGGCCTACGAGCAGTACTTC. Protein sequence: CASSIGQSIGAYEQYF.

This chain connects TRBV12-3 or TRBV12-4 to TRBJ1-2; D unresolved. Trimming cost V 6 bases and J 7 bases, with 15 bases left between them. CDR3 length equals 13 residues. DNA of the CDR3: TGTGCCAGCAGACAACAGAGTTTGGGTGGCTACACCTTC. This sequence encodes CASRQQSLGGYTF.

This chain uses TRBV5-6 with TRBJ2-7, with 11 bases fitting TRBD1. The V segment lost 4 bases and the J segment 5 bases; nucleotides outside the gene matches: 5. Germline-derived CDR1 and CDR2 are SGHDT and YYEEEE. The length of the CDR3 is 14 residues. The CDR3 loop reads CASSQTGQGDEQYF. Here the CDR3 DNA reads TGTGCCAGCAGCCAGACGGGACAGGGGGACGAGCAGTACTTC.

The V gene is TRBV27, the J gene TRBJ2-7; the match to TRBD2 covers 10 bases. The CDR3 has 15 amino acids. Unmatched junction bases numbered 7, after V lost 5 bases and J lost 3 bases. Germline V CDR1 and CDR2: MNHEY, SMNVEV (reference sequence). CDR3 sequence (DNA): TGTGCCAGCAGTACTAGCGGGGCGCCCCTCTACGAGCAGTACTTC. Its translation: CASSTSGAPLYEQYF.

V usage is TRBV24-1 and J usage is TRBJ1-6, with unresolved D. Trimming took off 4 bases at V and 9 bases at J, with 15 bases between the two ends. The CDR3 sequence is 15 residues long. Per the germline V gene, CDR1 is KGHDR and CDR2 is SFDVKD. CDR3 in DNA: TGTGCCACCAGTGAATCTGGCAGATCCCCTTCACCCCTCCACTTT. Its translation: CATSESGRSPSPLHF.

The chain employs TRBV11-2 and TRBJ2-5; the D gene is possibly TRBD1 (6 bases). V dropped 4 bases and J dropped 6 bases, with 15 bases sitting between them. The CDR3 length is 14 residues. Germline V gene lookup returns CDR1 SGHAT and CDR2 FQNNGV. This chain's CDR3 is CASSWGPGRKTQYF. CDR3 nucleotide sequence: TGTGCCAGCAGCTGGGGGCCAGGGCGTAAGACCCAGTACTTC.

This chain connects TRBV30 to TRBJ1-4; 7 bases align to TRBD1. This CDR3 is built from 14 residues. The V and J ends lost 6 bases and 7 bases, in that order; junction bases with no gene match: 11. Germline CDR1 GTSNPN, CDR2 SVGIG (reference sequence). In DNA, the CDR3 is TGTGCCTGCCGTCCCTGGGACAGTGCTGAAAAACTGTTTTTT. Translation: CACRPWDSAEKLFF.

The chain carries TRBV2 and TRBJ1-5; 7 positions match TRBD1. With V trimmed by 7 bases and J by 0 bases, 6 bases remained unmatched. The germline V gene has CDR1 SNHLY and CDR2 FYNNEI. The CDR3 extends over 15 amino acids. In DNA, the CDR3 is TGTGCCAGCAAAGGGGACAGCCTTAGCAATCAGCCCCAGCATTTT. This encodes CASKGDSLSNQPQHF.

The V gene is TRBV11-2, the J gene TRBJ2-3, with 9 bases identical to TRBD2. Germline V gene sequence: CDR1 SGHAT, CDR2 FQNNGV. The CDR3 sequence is 15 residues long. Trimming removed 1 base from V and 4 bases from J; junction bases left unmatched: 3. DNA for the CDR3: TGTGCCAGCAGCTTAGGTAGCGGGAGAGCAGATACGCAGTATTTT. Translation gives CASSLGSGRADTQYF.

CDR3 in amino acids: CASSLFGTYNEQFF. CDR3 in DNA: TGTGCCAGCAGCTTATTTGGTACTTACAATGAGCAGTTCTTC. The V call is TRBV7-3, the J call TRBJ2-1; D not resolved. The CDR3 runs 14 residues. Germline V gene lookup returns CDR1 SGHTA and CDR2 FQGTGA. V lost 2 bases, J lost 4 bases, and 9 bases lay in between.

The V gene is TRBV6-5, the J gene TRBJ1-3; 7 nucleotides match TRBD1. The germline CDR1 and CDR2 sequences are MNHEY and SVGAGI. The CDR3 has 15 amino acids. V trimming: 6 bases; J trimming: 5 bases; junction bases outside the gene matches: 10. CDR3 bases: TGTGCCAGCAGGACGACAGGGTTCGCGAGAAACACCATATATTTT. Amino acid sequence: CASRTTGFARNTIYF.

The chain has TRBV2 and TRBJ1-6, with unresolved D. Trimming cost V 3 bases and J 5 bases, with 14 bases left between them. The CDR3 is made up of 16 amino acids. Germline V gene lookup returns CDR1 SNHLY and CDR2 FYNNEI. The CDR3 nucleotides are TGTGCCAGCAGTGATGGTTTGGGGAGGAATAATTCACCCCTCCACTTT. Translating it yields CASSDGLGRNNSPLHF. Full variable domain (rest looked up from reference TRBV2 and TRBJ1-6): EPEVTQTPSHQVTQMGQEVILRCVPISNHLYFYWYRQILGQKVEFLVSFYNNEISEKSEIFDDQFSVERPDGSNFTLKIRSTKLEDSAMYFCASSDGLGRNNSPLHFGNGTRLTVT.

The chain links TRBV2 to TRBJ1-5, with TRBD1 as a possible D gene (6 bases). The CDR3 has 15 amino acids. CDR1 and CDR2 (germline): SNHLY, FYNNEI. The germline V and J ends were trimmed by 5 bases and 2 bases, with 13 bases remaining between them. The CDR3 reads CASSYRDLGNQPQHF. CDR3 DNA: TGTGCCAGCAGTTACAGGGATCTGGGCAATCAGCCCCAGCATTTT.

CDR3 nucleotide sequence: TGCGCCAGCAGCTTGCAGGGCTCTGGAAACACCATATATTTT. It is translated as CASSLQGSGNTIYF. The chain recombines TRBV5-1 with TRBJ1-3; D might be TRBD1 (5 bases). V was trimmed by 1 base and J by 0 bases, leaving 5 bases between them. Per the germline V gene, CDR1 is SGHRS and CDR2 is YFSETQ. The CDR3 spans 14 residues.

The genes are TRBV6-2 or TRBV6-3 and TRBJ1-2, with 9 bases matching TRBD1. The germline V gene encodes CDR1 MNHEY and CDR2 SVGEGT. CDR3 length equals 15 residues. J lost 8 bases, V lost 6 bases, and 13 bases had no gene match. CDR3 sequence reads: CASSWTGEAYRGYTF. Written as DNA, the CDR3 is TGTGCCAGCAGCTGGACAGGGGAGGCGTATCGGGGCTACACCTTC.

The chain carries TRBV29-1 and TRBJ2-7, with 9 positions matching TRBD1. Looked up from germline, CDR1 is SQVTM and CDR2 is ANQGSEA. V gave up 7 bases and J gave up 2 bases; unmatched junction bases: 6. This CDR3 has 13 amino acids. The CDR3 sequence: CSAMTGGPYEQYF. The CDR3 DNA sequence: TGCAGCGCCATGACAGGGGGTCCCTACGAGCAGTACTTC.

This chain connects TRBV6-1 to TRBJ1-1, with D unclear. This CDR3 has 13 residues. Germline V gives CDR1 MNHNS, CDR2 SASEGT. Trimming removed 2 bases at V and 1 base at J, with 5 bases between. CDR3 sequence (DNA): TGTGCCAGCAGTGAATACTCGAACACTGAAGCTTTCTTT. Encoded protein: CASSEYSNTEAFF.

CDR3 residues: CASSQDRVGEQYF. DNA of the CDR3: TGCGCCAGCAGCCAGGACAGGGTGGGCGAGCAGTACTTC. This chain links TRBV5-1 with TRBJ2-7, with TRBD1 matching over 8 bases. The trim removed 4 bases at V and 6 bases at J, leaving 6 bases unmatched. Germline lookup yields CDR1 SGHRS and CDR2 YFSETQ. This CDR3 is built from 13 residues.

The chain combines TRBV11-2 with TRBJ2-1; 9 positions agree with TRBD1. CDR3 length equals 15 residues. The germline gives CDR1 SGHAT, CDR2 FQNNGV. Unmatched junction bases numbered 3, after V lost 4 bases and J lost 2 bases. Written as DNA, the CDR3 is TGTGCCAGCAGCTCAGGGACAGGGACCTACAATGAGCAGTTCTTC. Its translation is CASSSGTGTYNEQFF.

The chain recombines TRBV5-4 with TRBJ1-4, with 7 bases fitting TRBD1. Germline V gives CDR1 SGHNT, CDR2 YYREEE (reference sequence). With V trimmed by 4 bases and J by 5 bases, 5 bases remained unmatched. This CDR3 comprises 14 residues. The CDR3 DNA reads as TGTGCCAGCAGCCGACAGGGCGGAAATGAAAAACTGTTTTTT. Protein: CASSRQGGNEKLFF.